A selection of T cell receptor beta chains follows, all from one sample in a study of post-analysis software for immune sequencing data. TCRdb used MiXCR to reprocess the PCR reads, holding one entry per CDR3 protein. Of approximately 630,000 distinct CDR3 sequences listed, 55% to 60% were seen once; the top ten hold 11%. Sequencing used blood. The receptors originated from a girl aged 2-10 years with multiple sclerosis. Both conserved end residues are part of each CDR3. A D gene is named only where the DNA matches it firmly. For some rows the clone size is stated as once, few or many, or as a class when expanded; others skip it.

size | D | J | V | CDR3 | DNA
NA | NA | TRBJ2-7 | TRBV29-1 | CSVSPGSSYEQYF | TGCAGCGTTTCGCCCGGGAGCTCCTACGAGCAGTACTTC
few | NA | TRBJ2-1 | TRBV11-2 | CASSLGDWNEQFF | TGTGCCAGCAGCTTAGGCGACTGGAATGAGCAGTTCTTC
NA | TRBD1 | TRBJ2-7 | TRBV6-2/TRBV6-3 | CASSYSGTGYLLLFSCEQYF | TGTGCCAGCAGTTACTCGGGGACAGGCTACCTACTTCTCTTCTCCTGCGAGCAGTACTTC
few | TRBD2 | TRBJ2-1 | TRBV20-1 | CSAILAGGLDEQFF | TGCAGTGCGATACTAGCGGGAGGGCTCGATGAGCAGTTCTTC
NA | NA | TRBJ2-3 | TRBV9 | CASSVGQSGQSTDTQYF | TGTGCCAGCAGCGTGGGTCAGAGCGGACAAAGCACAGATACGCAGTATTTT
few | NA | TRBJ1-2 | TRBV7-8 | CASSSGSRHGYTF | TGTGCCAGCAGCTCAGGGTCCCGGCATGGCTACACCTTC
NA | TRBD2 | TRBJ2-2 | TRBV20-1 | CSARDPSGGTGELFF | TGCAGTGCTAGAGATCCTAGCGGGGGGACCGGGGAGCTGTTTTTT
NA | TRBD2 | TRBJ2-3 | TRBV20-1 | CSASGRGETDTQYF | TGCAGTGCTAGCGGGCGGGGGGAAACAGATACGCAGTATTTT
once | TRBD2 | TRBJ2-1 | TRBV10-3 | CAISPRLAGEDEQFF | TGTGCCATCAGTCCCCGACTAGCGGGTGAGGATGAGCAGTTCTTC
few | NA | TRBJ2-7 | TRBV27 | CAIGLKGRAYDEQYF | TGTGCCATTGGTTTAAAGGGCAGGGCTTACGACGAGCAGTACTTC
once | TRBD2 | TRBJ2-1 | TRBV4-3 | CASSQDRRTSGVNEQFF | TGCGCCAGCAGCCAAGATAGGAGGACTAGCGGGGTGAATGAGCAGTTCTTC
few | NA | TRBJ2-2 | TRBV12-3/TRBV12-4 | CASSPRDLDTGELFF | TGTGCCAGCAGCCCCCGGGACTTGGACACCGGGGAGCTGTTTTTT
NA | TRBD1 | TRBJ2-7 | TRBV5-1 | CASSHGQGAGEQYF | TGCGCCAGCAGCCACGGACAGGGGGCAGGGGAGCAGTACTTC
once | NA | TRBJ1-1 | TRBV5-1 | CASSARQDMNTEAFF | TGCGCCAGCAGCGCTAGACAGGACATGAACACTGAAGCTTTCTTT
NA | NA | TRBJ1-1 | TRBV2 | CASSGGGRTGELFF | TGTGCCAGCTCCGGTGGGGGGAGAACCGGGGAGCTGTTCTTT
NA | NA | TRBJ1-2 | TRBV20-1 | CSAGVSGRDGYTF | TGCAGTGCTGGGGTTAGCGGGCGGGATGGCTACACCTTC
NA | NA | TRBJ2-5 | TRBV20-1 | CSATWGQETQYF | TGCAGTGCTACCTGGGGACAAGAGACCCAGTACTTC
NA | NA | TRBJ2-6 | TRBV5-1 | CASSEGSGGAGANVLTF | TGCGCCAGCAGCGAAGGTTCTGGGGGCGCAGGGGCCAACGTCCTGACTTTC
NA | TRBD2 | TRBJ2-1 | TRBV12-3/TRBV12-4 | CASSQGTSGEHEQFF | TGTGCCAGCAGCCAGGGGACTAGCGGGGAGCATGAGCAGTTCTTC
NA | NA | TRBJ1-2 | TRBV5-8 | CASSSDMAMDRNYGYTF | TGTGCCAGCAGCTCGGACATGGCAATGGACCGGAACTATGGCTACACCTTC
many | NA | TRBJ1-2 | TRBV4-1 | CASSQGAAGYTF | TGCGCCAGCAGCCAAGGGGCAGCCGGCTACACCTTC
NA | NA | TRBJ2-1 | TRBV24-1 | CATSALSEQFF | TGTGCCACCAGTGCCCTAAGTGAGCAGTTCTTC